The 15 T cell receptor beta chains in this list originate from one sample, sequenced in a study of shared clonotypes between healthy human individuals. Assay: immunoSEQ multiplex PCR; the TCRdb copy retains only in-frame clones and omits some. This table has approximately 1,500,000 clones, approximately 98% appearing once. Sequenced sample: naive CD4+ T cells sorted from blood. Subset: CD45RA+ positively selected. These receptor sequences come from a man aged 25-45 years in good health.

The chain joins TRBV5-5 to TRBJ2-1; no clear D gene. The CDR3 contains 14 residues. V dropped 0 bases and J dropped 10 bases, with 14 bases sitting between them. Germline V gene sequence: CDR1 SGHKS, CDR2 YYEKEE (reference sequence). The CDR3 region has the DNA TGTGCCAGCAGCTTGGTTCTCATCGAAGGGGAGCAGTTCTTC. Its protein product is CASSLVLIEGEQFF.

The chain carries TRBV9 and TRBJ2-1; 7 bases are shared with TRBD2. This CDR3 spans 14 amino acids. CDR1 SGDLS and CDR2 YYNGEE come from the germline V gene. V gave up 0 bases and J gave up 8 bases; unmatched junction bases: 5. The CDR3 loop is CASSVGPSGHEQFF. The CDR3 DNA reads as TGTGCCAGCAGCGTAGGCCCTAGCGGCCATGAGCAGTTCTTC.

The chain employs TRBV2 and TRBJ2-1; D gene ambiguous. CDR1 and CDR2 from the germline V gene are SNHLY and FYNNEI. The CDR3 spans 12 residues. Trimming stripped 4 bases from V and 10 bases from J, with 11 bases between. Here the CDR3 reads CASSVRLGEQFF. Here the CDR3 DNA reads TGTGCCAGCAGTGTGCGCCTGGGGGAGCAGTTCTTC.

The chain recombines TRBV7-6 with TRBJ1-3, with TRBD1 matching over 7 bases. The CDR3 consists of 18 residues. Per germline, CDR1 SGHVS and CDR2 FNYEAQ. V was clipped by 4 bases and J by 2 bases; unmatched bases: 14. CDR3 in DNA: TGTGCCAGCAGCTCCCGGCCCCCCGACAGGGTCGCTGGAAACACCATATATTTT. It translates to CASSSRPPDRVAGNTIYF.

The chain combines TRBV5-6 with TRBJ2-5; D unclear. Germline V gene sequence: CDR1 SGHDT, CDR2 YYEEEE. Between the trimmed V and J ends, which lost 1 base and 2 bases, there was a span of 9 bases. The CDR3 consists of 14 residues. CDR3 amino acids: CASSLKSAQETQYF. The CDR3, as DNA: TGTGCCAGCAGCTTGAAGTCGGCTCAAGAGACCCAGTACTTC.

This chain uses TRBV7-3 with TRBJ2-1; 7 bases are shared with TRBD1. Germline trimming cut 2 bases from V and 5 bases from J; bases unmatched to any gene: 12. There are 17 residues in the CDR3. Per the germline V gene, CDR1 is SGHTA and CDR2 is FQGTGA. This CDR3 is CASSLETDRVHHNEQFF. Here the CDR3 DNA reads TGTGCCAGCAGCTTAGAGACCGACAGGGTTCACCACAATGAGCAGTTCTTC.

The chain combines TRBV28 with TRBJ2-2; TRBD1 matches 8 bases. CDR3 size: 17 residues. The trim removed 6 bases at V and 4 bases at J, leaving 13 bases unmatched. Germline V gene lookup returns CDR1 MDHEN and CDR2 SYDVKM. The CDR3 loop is CASSSAAGGLSTGELFF. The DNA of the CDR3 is TGTGCCAGCAGCTCTGCCGCAGGGGGCCTGAGCACCGGGGAGCTGTTTTTT.

This CDR3 is CASSSDSTDTQYF. For the CDR3, the DNA is TGTGCCAGCAGTTCCGACAGCACAGATACGCAGTATTTT. The gene calls are TRBV25-1 and TRBJ2-3, with no clear D. V was cut by 5 bases and J by 0 bases, with 6 bases left in between. This CDR3 comprises 13 residues. Per the germline V gene, CDR1 is MGHDK and CDR2 is SYGVNS.

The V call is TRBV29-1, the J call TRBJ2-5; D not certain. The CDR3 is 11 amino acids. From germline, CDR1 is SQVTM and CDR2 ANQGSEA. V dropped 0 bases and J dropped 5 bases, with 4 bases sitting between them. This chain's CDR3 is CSVEERETQYF. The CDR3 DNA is TGCAGCGTTGAAGAGAGGGAGACCCAGTACTTC.

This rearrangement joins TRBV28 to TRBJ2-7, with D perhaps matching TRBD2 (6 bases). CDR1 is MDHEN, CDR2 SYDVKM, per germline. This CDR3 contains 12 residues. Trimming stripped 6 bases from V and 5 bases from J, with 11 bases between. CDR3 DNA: TGTGCCAGCAGCCGGGACTTCGACGAGCAGTACTTC. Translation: CASSRDFDEQYF.

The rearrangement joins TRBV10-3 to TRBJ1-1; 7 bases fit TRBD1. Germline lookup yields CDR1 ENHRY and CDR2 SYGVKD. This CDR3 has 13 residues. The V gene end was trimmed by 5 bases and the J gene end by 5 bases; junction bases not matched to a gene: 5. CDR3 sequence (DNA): TGTGCCATCAGTCCGACAGGGAATACTGAAGCTTTCTTT. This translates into CAISPTGNTEAFF.

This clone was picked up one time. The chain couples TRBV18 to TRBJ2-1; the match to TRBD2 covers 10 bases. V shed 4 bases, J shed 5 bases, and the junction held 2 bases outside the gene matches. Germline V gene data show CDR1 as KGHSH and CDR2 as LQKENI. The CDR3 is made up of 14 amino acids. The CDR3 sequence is CASSRAGGDNEQFF. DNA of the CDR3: TGTGCCAGCTCACGAGCGGGAGGGGACAATGAGCAGTTCTTC.

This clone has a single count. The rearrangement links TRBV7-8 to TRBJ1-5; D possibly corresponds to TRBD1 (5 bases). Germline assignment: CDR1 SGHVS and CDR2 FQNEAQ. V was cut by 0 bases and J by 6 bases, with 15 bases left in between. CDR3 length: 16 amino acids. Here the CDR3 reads CASSLARTGRSQPQHF. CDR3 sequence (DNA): TGTGCCAGCAGCTTAGCGCGCACAGGCCGTTCTCAGCCCCAGCATTTT. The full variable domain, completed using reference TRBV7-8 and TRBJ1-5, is GAGVSQSPRYKVAKRGQDVALRCDPISGHVSLFWYQQALGQGPEFLTYFQNEAQLDKSGLPSDRFFAERPEGSVSTLKIQRTQQEDSAVYLCASSLARTGRSQPQHFGDGTRLSIL.

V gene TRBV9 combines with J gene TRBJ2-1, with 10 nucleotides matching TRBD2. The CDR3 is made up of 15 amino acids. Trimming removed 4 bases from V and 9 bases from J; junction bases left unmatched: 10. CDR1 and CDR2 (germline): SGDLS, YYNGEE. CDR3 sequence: CASSRTSGDYGEQFF. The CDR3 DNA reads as TGTGCCAGCAGCCGTACTAGCGGGGATTACGGTGAGCAGTTCTTC.

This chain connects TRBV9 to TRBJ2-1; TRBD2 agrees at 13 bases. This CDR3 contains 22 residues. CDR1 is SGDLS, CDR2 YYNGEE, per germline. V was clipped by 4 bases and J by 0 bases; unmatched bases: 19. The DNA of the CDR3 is TGTGCCAGCAGCCCCATGTCTCCGGGACTAGCGGGAAGAACGATCTCCTACAATGAGCAGTTCTTC. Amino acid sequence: CASSPMSPGLAGRTISYNEQFF.